These 31 T cell receptor beta chains were all obtained from the same sample, sequenced in a study of blood T cell repertoires in COVID-19. Repertoires were generated with immunoSEQ multiplex PCR, while TCRdb's copy carries only in-frame clones and drops some. Of under 300,000 clones in the sample, approximately 85% were seen once. Sequenced material: PBMCs or T cells enriched from blood (not recorded which). These TCRs come from a woman aged 50 to 60 who had recovered from COVID-19.

J is TRBJ1-3 and V is TRBV25-1; D is ambiguous. Germline V gives CDR1 MGHDK, CDR2 SYGVNS. The V end was cut by 4 bases, the J end by 0 bases, with 10 bases between. CDR3 length equals 15 residues. The CDR3 DNA sequence: TGTGCCAGCAGTGGTACAGTTTTCTCTGGAAACACCATATATTTT. Its protein product is CASSGTVFSGNTIYF.

V and J are TRBV10-3 and TRBJ2-7; 9 positions agree with TRBD2. This CDR3 spans 15 amino acids. The germline CDR1 and CDR2 sequences are ENHRY and SYGVKD. Losses at the gene ends were 0 bases for V and 3 bases for J; bases not matched to a gene: 3. The DNA of the CDR3 is TGTGCCATCAGTGAGTCGGCTAGCGGGAACTACGAGCAGTACTTC. It specifies CAISESASGNYEQYF.

The CDR3 loop is CASSQPFIPGYTF. The CDR3 bases are TGCGCCAGCAGCCAACCCTTCATACCGGGGTACACCTTC. This chain joins TRBV4-1 and TRBJ1-2, with D hard to call. Trimming shortened V by 2 bases and J by 11 bases, and 15 bases separated the two germline ends. The CDR3 totals 13 residues. Germline loops: CDR1 MGHRA, CDR2 YSYEKL.

V is TRBV5-8 and J is TRBJ2-5; possible D gene TRBD1, 5 bases. V lost 0 bases and J 0 bases, leaving 15 bases between the germline ends. Looked up from germline, CDR1 is SGHTS and CDR2 is YDEGEE. This CDR3 region has 17 residues. CDR3 nucleotides: TGTGCCAGCAGCTTGGGGGGCTCCCCGCGGAACCAAGAGACCCAGTACTTC. It specifies CASSLGGSPRNQETQYF.

The chain joins TRBV18 to TRBJ1-3, with 11 bases fitting TRBD1. The CDR3 extends over 15 amino acids. The germline V gene encodes CDR1 KGHSH and CDR2 LQKENI. Trimming took 6 bases from V and 0 from J; bases not matched to a gene: 1. CDR3 amino acids: CASSGQGASGNTIYF. CDR3 nucleotides: TGTGCCAGCTCCGGACAGGGGGCCTCTGGAAACACCATATATTTT.

This chain uses TRBV12-3 or TRBV12-4 with TRBJ2-5; TRBD1 aligns across 7 bases. CDR3 length: 13 amino acids. With V trimmed by 2 bases and J by 5 bases, 2 bases remained unmatched. The CDR3 bases are TGTGCCAGCAGTTTACAGGACAGGGAGACCCAGTACTTC. Encoded protein: CASSLQDRETQYF.

The chain couples TRBV5-1 to TRBJ1-1, with D possibly matching TRBD1 (6 bases). The CDR3 has 17 amino acids. In germline, CDR1 is SGHRS, CDR2 YFSETQ. V was shortened by 0 bases and J by 4 bases, with 19 bases between the two germline ends. The CDR3 DNA reads TGCGCCAGCAGCTTGGAGGTGCGGGGGGGGCAGGGCACTGAAGCTTTCTTT. Its translation: CASSLEVRGGQGTEAFF.

The chain joins TRBV4-2 to TRBJ1-4, with TRBD1 identical over 7 bases. The length of the CDR3 is 14 residues. Losses at the gene ends were 8 bases for V and 0 bases for J; bases not matched to a gene: 3. Germline CDR1 is LGHNA and CDR2 is YNFKEQ. The CDR3: CASARGSTNEKLFF. The CDR3, as DNA: TGTGCCAGCGCCAGGGGGTCAACTAATGAAAAACTGTTTTTT.

The chain joins TRBV28 to TRBJ2-7, with TRBD2 identical over 9 bases. Per the germline V gene, CDR1 is MDHEN and CDR2 is SYDVKM. This CDR3 region has 19 residues. The ends lost 5 bases at V and 6 bases at J; junction bases unmatched: 23. CDR3: CASSAPRASGALREGEQYF. The CDR3 DNA is TGTGCCAGCAGTGCGCCACGGGCTAGCGGGGCCCTTCGGGAGGGCGAGCAGTACTTC.

The V call is TRBV6-6, the J call TRBJ1-4; maybe TRBD1 (5 bases). Germline V gene lookup returns CDR1 MNHNY and CDR2 SVGAGI (reference sequence). The CDR3 spans 12 residues. V was pared by 7 bases and J by 3 bases, with 6 bases between. The CDR3, as DNA: TGTGCCAGCAAACAGGCTAATGAAAAACTGTTTTTT. Translated, it gives CASKQANEKLFF.

This clone has only one observation. This sequence joins TRBV5-1 and TRBJ2-1; D perhaps matches TRBD1 (6 bases). Germline CDR1 is SGHRS and CDR2 is YFSETQ. The ends were cut back, 2 bases at V and 5 bases at J, with 14 bases in the middle. The CDR3 consists of 15 residues. CDR3 sequence (DNA): TGCGCCAGCAGCTTCACGGACAGAGAAAACAATGAGCAGTTCTTC. Translating it yields CASSFTDRENNEQFF.

The V and J genes are TRBV7-2 and TRBJ2-3, with D possibly being TRBD2 (5 bases). The V gene lost 1 base and the J gene lost 0 bases, with 8 bases spanning the gap. This CDR3 spans 15 amino acids. Germline values: CDR1 SGHTA, CDR2 FQGNSA. The CDR3, as DNA: TGTGCCAGCAGCTTAGGTAGCGTCAGCACAGATACGCAGTATTTT. Translation: CASSLGSVSTDTQYF.

A few counts support this clone. The rearrangement uses TRBV5-1 and TRBJ1-4; D remains unclear. The CDR3 is made up of 12 amino acids. The germline V and J ends were trimmed by 4 bases and 5 bases, with 6 bases remaining between them. Germline V lookup: CDR1 SGHRS, CDR2 YFSETQ. The CDR3 region is CASSRLNEKLFF. CDR3 sequence (DNA): TGCGCCAGCAGCCGACTAAATGAAAAACTGTTTTTT.

This chain joins TRBV9 and TRBJ1-1; no clear D gene. CDR3 length: 15 amino acids. In germline, CDR1 is SGDLS, CDR2 YYNGEE. Trimming took off 0 bases at V and 4 bases at J, with 13 bases between the two ends. In DNA, the CDR3 is TGTGCCAGCAGCGTAGGTTGGGCTTATGGCACTGAAGCTTTCTTT. It encodes CASSVGWAYGTEAFF.

The V gene is TRBV12-3 or TRBV12-4, the J gene TRBJ2-7; maybe TRBD2 (6 bases). V was pared by 0 bases and J by 3 bases, with 6 bases between. CDR3 length equals 13 residues. The CDR3 sequence is CASSLAGGYEQYF. DNA of the CDR3: TGTGCCAGCAGTTTAGCGGGAGGCTACGAGCAGTACTTC.

This chain links TRBV2 with TRBJ2-3; TRBD2 matches at 8 bases. Per the germline V gene, CDR1 is SNHLY and CDR2 is FYNNEI. There are 14 residues in the CDR3. V lost 5 bases and J lost 0; bases outside the gene matches: 1. CDR3 in DNA: TGTGCCAGCAGTAAGCGGGAGAGCACAGATACGCAGTATTTT. Amino acid sequence: CASSKRESTDTQYF. Drawing the rest from reference TRBV2 and TRBJ2-3, the complete variable domain is EPEVTQTPSHQVTQMGQEVILRCVPISNHLYFYWYRQILGQKVEFLVSFYNNEISEKSEIFDDQFSVERPDGSNFTLKIRSTKLEDSAMYFCASSKRESTDTQYFGPGTRLTVL.

The chain joins TRBV5-5 to TRBJ1-2; 8 bases agree with TRBD1. From germline, CDR1 is SGHKS and CDR2 YYEKEE (reference sequence). V lost 2 bases to trimming and J lost 4 bases; unmatched junction nucleotides: 10. This CDR3 is 16 amino acids long. The CDR3 nucleotides are TGTGCCAGCAGCTTCCAACCGGGACAGGACACCTATGGCTACACCTTC. It encodes CASSFQPGQDTYGYTF.

The chain employs TRBV5-6 and TRBJ1-4; 7 bases fit TRBD1. Germline CDR1 and CDR2: SGHDT and YYEEEE. CDR3 length: 13 amino acids. J was trimmed by 7 bases and V by 2 bases; bases with no gene match: 2. The CDR3 protein is CASSFWTGEKLFF. The CDR3 DNA reads as TGTGCCAGCAGCTTTTGGACAGGTGAAAAACTGTTTTTT.

This sequence joins TRBV28 and TRBJ1-3; weak D call: TRBD1 (5 bases). This CDR3 contains 15 residues. Germline V gene lookup returns CDR1 MDHEN and CDR2 SYDVKM. The V and J ends lost 6 bases and 4 bases respectively, with 16 bases between them. In DNA form, the CDR3 reads TGTGCCAGCAGCCCTGGAGGGACGGAAGGAAACACCATATATTTT. As protein: CASSPGGTEGNTIYF.

The CDR3 bases are TGTGCCAGCACCGGGGTTGCGCGTCGCCATGAGCAGTTCTTC. It encodes CASTGVARRHEQFF. V is TRBV28 and J is TRBJ2-1; D is perhaps TRBD2 (5 bases). Germline V gene lookup returns CDR1 MDHEN and CDR2 SYDVKM. The CDR3 sequence is 14 residues long. V was trimmed by 7 bases and J by 8 bases, leaving 18 bases between them.

This sequence joins TRBV27 and TRBJ1-1; D call uncertain. CDR3 length: 11 amino acids. V lost 11 bases to trimming and J lost 3 bases, with 10 bases between them. Germline CDR1 MNHEY, CDR2 SMNVEV (reference sequence). DNA of the CDR3: TGTGCCGGTCGGAGAGACACTGAAGCTTTCTTT. The encoded protein is CAGRRDTEAFF.

This clone was seen once. V and J are TRBV4-2 and TRBJ2-7, with D possibly being TRBD2 (6 bases). V was clipped by 3 bases and J by 2 bases, with 17 bases between them. The CDR3 contains 16 residues. Germline CDR1 and CDR2: LGHNA and YNFKEQ. The CDR3 here is CASSQVSGTVAYEQYF. DNA for the CDR3: TGTGCCAGCAGCCAGGTTTCCGGGACTGTTGCCTACGAGCAGTACTTC.

The chain uses TRBV16 and TRBJ1-6; D possibly corresponds to TRBD1 (6 bases). CDR1 KGHSY and CDR2 FQNENV come from the germline V gene. The CDR3 covers 16 residues. The V gene lost 4 bases and the J gene lost 7 bases, with 17 bases spanning the gap. The CDR3 bases are TGTGCCAGCAGCCCGTTTTCCGACAGGAGGAATTCACCCCTCCACTTT. It translates to CASSPFSDRRNSPLHF.

This clone was recorded a few times. The chain employs TRBV14 and TRBJ2-1, with TRBD2 identical over 10 bases. CDR3 size: 16 residues. Germline CDR1 reads SGHDN; CDR2 reads FVKESK. Trimming cost V 5 bases and J 7 bases; bases outside gene matches: 11. CDR3 bases: TGTGCCAGCAGCGCCGGGACTAGCGTAGGGAGGAATGAGCAGTTCTTC. Translating gives CASSAGTSVGRNEQFF.

In DNA, the CDR3 is TGTGCCAGCAGCTCACAGTTCACAGATACGCAGTATTTT. It translates to CASSSQFTDTQYF. The gene calls are TRBV9 and TRBJ2-3; D unclear. Germline CDR1 SGDLS, CDR2 YYNGEE. CDR3 size: 13 residues. Trimming removed 4 bases from V and 2 bases from J, with 8 bases in between.

V gene TRBV28 combines with J gene TRBJ2-7; 7 bases map to TRBD1. The CDR3 spans 14 residues. V gave up 6 bases and J gave up 2 bases; unmatched junction bases: 7. The germline CDR1 and CDR2 sequences are MDHEN and SYDVKM. This CDR3 is CASSWTGDPYEQYF. In DNA, the CDR3 is TGTGCCAGCAGCTGGACAGGTGACCCCTACGAGCAGTACTTC. Full variable domain (outside the CDR3, taken from reference TRBV28 and TRBJ2-7): DVKVTQSSRYLVKRTGEKVFLECVQDMDHENMFWYRQDPGLGLRLIYFSYDVKMKEKGDIPEGYSVSREKKERFSLILESASTNQTSMYLCASSWTGDPYEQYFGPGTRLTVT.

This chain joins TRBV5-4 and TRBJ1-1; D unresolved. Trimming left V 2 bases short and J 1 base short, with 9 bases between. From germline, CDR1 is SGHNT and CDR2 YYREEE (reference sequence). The CDR3 spans 14 residues. This CDR3 reads CASSFMYSNTEAFF. As DNA, the CDR3 is TGTGCCAGCAGCTTTATGTATTCGAACACTGAAGCTTTCTTT.

A single count supports this clone. V gene TRBV6-2 or TRBV6-3 combines with J gene TRBJ2-3; 7 bases are a match to TRBD2. CDR1 MNHEY and CDR2 SVGEGT come from the germline V gene. The CDR3 has 14 amino acids. The trim removed 5 bases at V and 7 bases at J, leaving 9 bases unmatched. Here the CDR3 DNA reads TGTGCCAGCAGTGGGAGCCCTAGCGGCTATACGCAGTATTTT. It translates to CASSGSPSGYTQYF.

This clone was detected only a few times. This rearrangement joins TRBV7-9 to TRBJ1-1; a possible D gene is TRBD1 (5 bases). V lost 6 bases to trimming and J lost 0 bases, with 17 bases between them. Looked up from germline, CDR1 is SEHNR and CDR2 is FQNEAQ (reference sequence). The CDR3 covers 16 residues. CDR3 loop: CASSPMTGLLNTEAFF. In nucleotides, the CDR3 is TGTGCCAGCAGTCCAATGACGGGACTCCTGAACACTGAAGCTTTCTTT.

This sequence joins TRBV2 and TRBJ1-2; D might be TRBD1 (5 bases). The CDR3 is 12 amino acids. Trimming removed 5 bases from V and 4 bases from J, with 8 bases in between. The germline V gene encodes CDR1 SNHLY and CDR2 FYNNEI. Written as DNA, the CDR3 is TGTGCCAGCAGTTTAGACAGCTATGGCTACACCTTC. This encodes CASSLDSYGYTF.

The J gene is TRBJ1-6, the V gene TRBV10-1; D not resolved. The CDR3 has 15 amino acids. Looked up from germline, CDR1 is WNHNN and CDR2 is SYGVQD (reference sequence). The V end was cut by 3 bases, the J end by 11 bases, with 17 bases between. This chain's CDR3 is CASSDGMKIRTPLHF. The CDR3 DNA is TGCGCCAGCAGTGACGGGATGAAAATCCGGACACCCCTCCACTTT.